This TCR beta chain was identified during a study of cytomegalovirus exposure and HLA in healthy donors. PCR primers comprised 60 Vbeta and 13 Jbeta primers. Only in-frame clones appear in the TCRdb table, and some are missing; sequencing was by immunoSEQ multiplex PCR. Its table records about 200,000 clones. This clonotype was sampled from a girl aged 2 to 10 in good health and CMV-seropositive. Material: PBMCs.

The DNA for the CDR3 is TGTGCCATCAGTGGCGAGGGGGTGGACAAAAACATTCAGTACTTC. This translates into CAISGEGVDKNIQYF. V is TRBV10-3 and J is TRBJ2-4, with D possibly TRBD1 on 6 matching bases. The V gene lost 4 bases and the J gene lost 3 bases, with 13 bases spanning the gap. Germline CDR1 is ENHRY and CDR2 is SYGVKD. This CDR3 spans 15 amino acids.